The TCR beta chain under discussion was sequenced for a study of T cell repertoires in cytomegalovirus infection. On the study more broadly: Peptides in the study included HLA-C-restricted and HLA-B-restricted CMV epitopes. Public TCR beta signatures provided an indication of both CMV infection and a matching HLA type.

Whole-study results and caveats: HLA-C-restricted CMV clonotypes gave the most frequent clonotype in two of eight donors.

About this clonotype itself: Its antigen remains unidentified.

TCRdb analysed the reads with MiXCR anew, one entry per CDR3 protein. The data contain around 570,000 distinct CDR3 sequences, roughly 42% of them singletons. The clonotype was recovered from a human donor in good health (CMV status not recorded). Some clones in this sample may be carry-over from other donors' samples. The sample in question was cultured PBMCs, obtained from culture after CMV antigen stimulation.

The CDR3 DNA is TGTGCCAGCAGTTATTACCGTGACCACCCAAAACTGTTTTTT. Its protein product is CASSYYRDHPKLFF. The V call is TRBV6-5, the J call TRBJ1-4, with D hard to call. CDR1 is MNHEY, CDR2 SVGAGI, per germline. The V end lost 3 bases, the J end lost 10 bases, and 15 bases lay between the germline ends. The CDR3 spans 14 residues.